The 27 T cell receptor beta chains in this list originate from one sample, sequenced in a study of regulatory T cells in long-lasting Graves disease. CDR3-region Arm-PCR and iRepertoire HTBI primers produced the TCR beta libraries. One entry per CDR3 protein, called by TCRdb with MiXCR from the multiplex PCR reads. Of 530,000 or so distinct CDR3 sequences listed, 15% to 20% are singletons. Time point: newly diagnosed GD, antithyroid drugs for less than 3 months. Generation of the TCR library employed RNA extracted from PBMCs. These data were likewise used in another study, on T cells in Graves' hyperthyroidism and ophthalmopathy.

The specimen comprised peripheral blood mononuclear cells (PBMCs), sampled at new diagnosis, from a patient treated with antithyroid drugs. These receptors were obtained from a man aged 18 to 35 with Graves disease.

This clonotype appeared a few times. The chain couples TRBV28 to TRBJ1-5, with D uncertain. V dropped 2 bases and J dropped 8 bases, with 16 bases sitting between them. Germline loops: CDR1 MDHEN, CDR2 SYDVKM. CDR3 length: 15 amino acids. The CDR3, as DNA: TGTGCCAGCAGTTTACAGGTAACCTCGGGCAAGCCCCAGCATTTT. Translated, it gives CASSLQVTSGKPQHF.

This clonotype was detected many times. The V call is TRBV7-8, the J call TRBJ2-1; D uncertain. The CDR3 spans 13 residues. From germline, CDR1 is SGHVS and CDR2 FQNEAQ. With 2 bases removed from V and 12 bases from J, the gap between germline ends came to 14 bases. Here the CDR3 reads CASSLSREKAQFF. The CDR3 DNA reads as TGTGCCAGCAGCTTAAGTCGAGAAAAGGCGCAGTTCTTC.

There are many counts of this clonotype. The V and J genes are TRBV10-3 and TRBJ2-5; no reliable D call. Germline V lookup: CDR1 ENHRY, CDR2 SYGVKD. The CDR3 runs 18 residues. The V end was cut by 6 bases, the J end by 5 bases, with 28 bases between. CDR3 loop: CAISPSSAGPWERETQYF. CDR3 bases: TGTGCCATCAGCCCCTCCTCTGCCGGGCCCTGGGAACGGGAGACCCAGTACTTC.

The chain couples TRBV6-5 to TRBJ1-6; 9 bases are shared with TRBD1. Germline V gives CDR1 MNHEY, CDR2 SVGAGI. With V trimmed by 2 bases and J by 5 bases, 4 bases remained unmatched. This CDR3 is built from 16 residues. In nucleotides, the CDR3 is TGTGCCAGCAGTTACCGGACAGGGGCAAATAATTCACCCCTCCACTTT. Translation: CASSYRTGANNSPLHF.

This clonotype was detected ten times or more. The chain joins TRBV6-2 or TRBV6-3 to TRBJ1-2; the D is unclear. CDR3 length: 14 residues. Trimming pared 0 bases from V and 7 bases from J, leaving 12 bases between. CDR1 and CDR2 (germline): MNHEY, SVGEGT. The CDR3 sequence: CASSYSAGSSGYTF. Written as DNA, the CDR3 is TGTGCCAGCAGTTACTCCGCCGGCAGCTCTGGCTACACCTTC.

The chain uses TRBV9 and TRBJ2-7, with D perhaps TRBD1 or TRBD2 (5 bases each). V shed 4 bases and J shed 9 bases, with 20 bases lying between them. The CDR3 is 14 amino acids. The germline V gene has CDR1 SGDLS and CDR2 YYNGEE. CDR3 sequence reads: CASSIRGAPGTQYF. DNA for the CDR3: TGTGCCAGCAGCATTAGAGGGGCCCCGGGTACGCAGTACTTC. Variable domain in full (rest from reference TRBV9 and TRBJ2-7): DSGVTQTPKHLITATGQRVTLRCSPRSGDLSVYWYQQSLDQGLQFLIQYYNGEERAKGNILERFSAQQFPDLHSELNLSSLELGDSALYFCASSIRGAPGTQYFGPGTRLTVT.

This chain uses TRBV6-1 with TRBJ1-2, with a weak D call TRBD1 (5 bases). This CDR3 contains 14 residues. Germline lookup yields CDR1 MNHNS and CDR2 SASEGT. V lost 2 bases, J lost 7 bases, and 14 bases lay in between. As DNA, the CDR3 is TGTGCCAGCAGTGAAACCCGGGCAGGGAGTGGCTACACCTTC. Protein product: CASSETRAGSGYTF.

The chain employs TRBV18 and TRBJ2-3; D unresolved. From germline, CDR1 is KGHSH and CDR2 LQKENI. CDR3 length equals 14 residues. The V end lost 3 bases, the J end lost 4 bases, and 11 bases lay between the germline ends. Here the CDR3 DNA reads TGTGCCAGCTCACCGGAAAGGAATTCAGATACGCAGTATTTT. It yields the protein CASSPERNSDTQYF. Full variable domain (missing parts from reference TRBV18 and TRBJ2-3): NAGVMQNPRHLVRRRGQEARLRCSPMKGHSHVYWYRQLPEEGLKFMVYLQKENIIDESGMPKERFSAEFPKEGPSILRIQQVVRGDSAAYFCASSPERNSDTQYFGPGTRLTVL.

This clonotype has just a few counts. The chain couples TRBV13 to TRBJ2-1, with D uncertain. Germline V lookup: CDR1 PRHDT, CDR2 FYEKMQ (reference sequence). Trimming pared 5 bases from V and 4 bases from J, leaving 15 bases between. This CDR3 is 15 amino acids long. The DNA for the CDR3 is TGTGCCAGCAGCCCCCTTGTTGGGGTATACAATGAGCAGTTCTTC. As protein: CASSPLVGVYNEQFF.

This clonotype was counted at least ten times. V usage is TRBV20-1 and J usage is TRBJ2-7, with no clear D. Trimming removed 3 bases from V and 3 bases from J, with 9 bases in between. The CDR3 contains 12 residues. Germline CDR1 DFQATT, CDR2 SNEGSKA (reference sequence). CDR3 sequence: CSASWTLYEQYF. CDR3 sequence (DNA): TGCAGTGCTAGCTGGACCCTCTACGAGCAGTACTTC.

This clonotype has at least ten counts. The chain carries TRBV27 and TRBJ2-4; TRBD1 is a possible D gene (5 bases). V shed 7 bases and J shed 2 bases, with 15 bases lying between them. This CDR3 comprises 15 residues. CDR1 and CDR2 from the germline V gene are MNHEY and SMNVEV (reference sequence). In nucleotides, the CDR3 is TGTGCCAGCACAATGACAGCCCCATCCAAAAACATTCAGTACTTC. Translated: CASTMTAPSKNIQYF.

This clonotype was counted a few times. This chain uses TRBV27 with TRBJ2-3; D possibly corresponds to TRBD2 (6 bases). V was cut by 6 bases and J by 0 bases, with 16 bases left in between. This CDR3 is built from 16 residues. Germline assignment: CDR1 MNHEY and CDR2 SMNVEV (reference sequence). This CDR3 reads CASSLLAGPSTDTQYF. Written as DNA, the CDR3 is TGTGCCAGCAGCCTCCTGGCGGGACCAAGCACAGATACGCAGTATTTT.

The table lists this clonotype with many counts. The V call is TRBV15, the J call TRBJ2-7; perhaps D is TRBD1 or TRBD2 (5 bases each). The CDR3 spans 15 residues. CDR1 and CDR2 (germline): LNHNV, YYDKDF (reference sequence). V was cut by 2 bases and J by 3 bases, with 14 bases left in between. DNA for the CDR3: TGTGCCACCAGCAGACGGGGCTCTGGGGTCTACGAGCAGTACTTC. Its protein is CATSRRGSGVYEQYF.

There are many counts of this clonotype. The gene calls are TRBV12-3 or TRBV12-4 and TRBJ1-2; D is possibly TRBD1 (5 bases). The CDR3 runs to 13 residues. V dropped 2 bases and J dropped 4 bases, with 8 bases sitting between them. The DNA for the CDR3 is TGTGCCAGCAGTTTACTGACAGTCTATGGCTACACCTTC. This codes for CASSLLTVYGYTF.

The CDR3 region is CASRSSGATNEKLFF. In nucleotides, the CDR3 is TGCGCCAGCAGGTCCTCAGGGGCAACTAATGAAAAACTGTTTTTT. The chain uses TRBV5-1 and TRBJ1-4, with a tentative D call TRBD1 (6 bases). Germline-derived CDR1 and CDR2 are SGHRS and YFSETQ. The germline V and J ends were trimmed by 5 bases and 0 bases, with 11 bases remaining between them. CDR3 size: 15 residues.

This clonotype was recorded at least ten times. The V gene is TRBV5-1, the J gene TRBJ2-7, with TRBD1 as a possible D gene (6 bases). Germline-derived CDR1 and CDR2 are SGHRS and YFSETQ. The CDR3 length is 16 residues. Trimming pared 0 bases from V and 2 bases from J, leaving 15 bases between. CDR3 nucleotide sequence: TGCGCCAGCAGCTTGGACGGACAGATCGAGGCCTACGAGCAGTACTTC. Its translation is CASSLDGQIEAYEQYF. The whole variable domain, filled in from reference TRBV5-1 and TRBJ2-7, reads KAGVTQTPRYLIKTRGQQVTLSCSPISGHRSVSWYQQTPGQGLQFLFEYFSETQRNKGNFPGRFSGRQFSNSRSEMNVSTLELGDSALYLCASSLDGQIEAYEQYFGPGTRLTVT.

The rearrangement links TRBV30 to TRBJ2-2, with 13 nucleotides matching TRBD2. Per germline, CDR1 GTSNPN and CDR2 SVGIG (reference sequence). This CDR3 contains 14 residues. J gave up 5 bases and V 7 bases, and 4 bases lay outside the gene matches. CDR3 protein: CAFALAGGTGELFF. The CDR3 nucleotides read TGTGCCTTTGCACTAGCGGGAGGGACCGGGGAGCTGTTTTTT. The full variable domain, with the rest looked up from reference TRBV30 and TRBJ2-2, is SQTIHQWPATLVQPVGSPLSLECTVEGTSNPNLYWYRQAAGRGLQLLFYSVGIGQISSEVPQNLSASRPQDRQFILSSKKLLLSDSGFYLCAFALAGGTGELFFGEGSRLTVL.

This clonotype was counted at least ten times. The rearrangement uses TRBV12-3 or TRBV12-4 and TRBJ2-7, with 8 positions matching TRBD1. Trimming removed 3 bases from V and 5 bases from J; junction bases left unmatched: 6. This CDR3 has 14 amino acids. CDR3 protein: CASSFIGQGDEQYF. CDR3 DNA: TGTGCCAGCAGTTTTATAGGACAGGGTGACGAGCAGTACTTC.

This clonotype was detected many times. The chain has TRBV12-3 or TRBV12-4 and TRBJ2-5; TRBD2 might be the D (7 bases). V lost 11 bases and J 5 bases, leaving 18 bases between the germline ends. The CDR3 has 13 residues. CDR3 protein: CAGAGGLGETQYF. The CDR3 region has the DNA TGTGCCGGGGCCGGGGGGCTCGGGGAGACCCAGTACTTC.

The CDR3 region is CASSRDRGRQFF. DNA of the CDR3: TGTGCCAGCAGTCGGGACAGGGGGCGGCAGTTCTTC. V usage is TRBV27 and J usage is TRBJ2-1; TRBD1 agrees at 12 bases. The V gene end was trimmed by 5 bases and the J gene end by 12 bases; junction bases not matched to a gene: 2. This CDR3 has 12 amino acids. Germline CDR1 and CDR2: MNHEY and SMNVEV (reference sequence).

This clonotype was counted many times. The rearrangement links TRBV28 to TRBJ1-1; 7 bases are a match to TRBD1. V dropped 9 bases and J dropped 0; count of bases not matched to a gene: 1. The CDR3 spans 12 residues. Germline values: CDR1 MDHEN, CDR2 SYDVKM. The CDR3: CARGQVNTEAFF. The CDR3 DNA is TGTGCCAGAGGACAGGTGAACACTGAAGCTTTCTTT.

This chain uses TRBV20-1 with TRBJ1-4, with TRBD1 as a possible D gene (5 bases). V lost 0 bases, J lost 4 bases, and 9 bases lay in between. The CDR3 consists of 14 residues. CDR1 is DFQATT and CDR2 is SNEGSKA in the germline V gene (reference sequence). The CDR3 region is CSARDTQGNEKLFF. DNA of the CDR3: TGCAGTGCTAGAGATACGCAGGGTAATGAAAAACTGTTTTTT.

The rearrangement links TRBV11-2 to TRBJ2-7, with TRBD1 matching 8 bases. CDR1 and CDR2 (germline): SGHAT, FQNNGV. The CDR3 is 15 amino acids. V trimming: 5 bases; J trimming: 0 bases; junction bases outside the gene matches: 6. The CDR3 loop reads CASSMGQALSYEQYF. The CDR3 DNA reads TGTGCCAGCAGCATGGGACAGGCCCTCTCCTACGAGCAGTACTTC.

The CDR3 bases are TGTGCCAGCAGCCCGAGACAGGGAACCTACGAGCAGTACTTC. It codes for CASSPRQGTYEQYF. This chain joins TRBV7-2 and TRBJ2-7, with 7 bases lining up with TRBD1. CDR3 length equals 14 residues. Germline V lookup: CDR1 SGHTA, CDR2 FQGNSA. Trimming cost V 5 bases and J 2 bases; bases outside gene matches: 6.

In regard to this clonotype: This clone may be a read error of a much larger clone one base away. This likely comes from a read error, as the CDR3 has no conserved phenylalanine or tryptophan at its end. The chain employs TRBV11-2 and TRBJ1-1; a weak D match, TRBD1 (6 bases). The CDR3 is made up of 14 amino acids. Germline values: CDR1 SGHAT, CDR2 FQNNGV. Trimming took 3 bases from V and 5 from J, leaving 13 bases between them. CDR3 in amino acids: CASSLQGPGTEAFS. The DNA for the CDR3 is TGTGCCAGCAGCTTGCAGGGGCCTGGAACTGAAGCTTTCTCT.

This clonotype was recorded a few times. This chain connects TRBV5-1 to TRBJ2-3; unclear D gene. The germline CDR1 and CDR2 sequences are SGHRS and YFSETQ. The CDR3 covers 14 residues. Trimming took 7 bases from V and 3 from J, leaving 15 bases between them. The CDR3 region has the DNA TGCGCCAGCCAACGACGTGACCCAACAGATACGCAGTATTTT. Amino acid sequence: CASQRRDPTDTQYF.

For this clonotype: At one end, the junction sequence differs from germline, possibly due to a read error. V usage is TRBV4-1 and J usage is TRBJ1-2; no clear D gene. The CDR3 has 18 amino acids. Germline V gene sequence: CDR1 MGHRA, CDR2 YSYEKL. The CDR3 DNA reads as TGCGCCAGCAGCCAAGAAGGCCAGGCACTCGCGGGGAACTATGGCCACACCTTC. This sequence encodes CASSQEGQALAGNYGHTF.